This TCR beta chain was identified during a study of shared clonotypes between healthy human individuals. The CDR3 is 14 amino acids. With 2 bases removed from V and 4 bases from J, the gap between germline ends came to 8 bases. CDR1 and CDR2 from the germline V gene are SNHLY and FYNNEI. Profiled with immunoSEQ multiplex PCR; TCRdb holds only in-frame clones, not every one. The sample has about 2.3 million clones; 92% are singletons. This chain connects TRBV2 to TRBJ1-4, with a tentative D call TRBD1 (6 bases). The sequenced sample consisted of naive CD4+ T cells from PBMCs. Indicated subset: CD45RA+ positively selected. The source of this sequence is a man aged 18 to 30 in good health. Some clones in this sample may be carry-over from other donors' samples. CDR3 sequence reads: CASSERGGNEKLFF. The CDR3 DNA follows: TGTGCCAGCAGTGAAAGGGGGGGTAATGAAAAACTGTTTTTT.